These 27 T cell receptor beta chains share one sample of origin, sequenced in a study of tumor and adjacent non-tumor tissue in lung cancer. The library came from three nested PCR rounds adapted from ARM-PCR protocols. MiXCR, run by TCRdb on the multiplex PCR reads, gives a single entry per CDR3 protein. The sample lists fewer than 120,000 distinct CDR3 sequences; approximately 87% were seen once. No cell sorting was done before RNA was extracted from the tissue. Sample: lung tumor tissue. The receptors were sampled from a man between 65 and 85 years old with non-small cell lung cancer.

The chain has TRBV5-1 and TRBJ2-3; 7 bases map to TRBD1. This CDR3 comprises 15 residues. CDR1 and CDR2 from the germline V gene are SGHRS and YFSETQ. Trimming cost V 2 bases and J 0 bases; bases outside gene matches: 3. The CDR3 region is CASSLRTGSTDTQYF. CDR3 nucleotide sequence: TGCGCCAGCAGCTTACGGACAGGTAGCACAGATACGCAGTATTTT. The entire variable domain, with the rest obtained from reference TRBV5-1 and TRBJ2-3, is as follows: KAGVTQTPRYLIKTRGQQVTLSCSPISGHRSVSWYQQTPGQGLQFLFEYFSETQRNKGNFPGRFSGRQFSNSRSEMNVSTLELGDSALYLCASSLRTGSTDTQYFGPGTRLTVL.

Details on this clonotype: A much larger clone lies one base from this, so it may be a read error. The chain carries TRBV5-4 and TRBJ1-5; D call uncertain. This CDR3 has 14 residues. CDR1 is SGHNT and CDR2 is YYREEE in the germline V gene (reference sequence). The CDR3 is CAGSVQDRNQPQHF. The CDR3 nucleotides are TGTGCCGGCAGCGTGCAGGACCGCAATCAGCCCCAGCATTTT.

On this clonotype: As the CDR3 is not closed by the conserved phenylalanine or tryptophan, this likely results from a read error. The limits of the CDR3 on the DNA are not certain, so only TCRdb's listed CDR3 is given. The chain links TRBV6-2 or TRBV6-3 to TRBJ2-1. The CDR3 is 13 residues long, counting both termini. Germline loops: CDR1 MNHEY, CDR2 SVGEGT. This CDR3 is CASNRGGYIEHFL.

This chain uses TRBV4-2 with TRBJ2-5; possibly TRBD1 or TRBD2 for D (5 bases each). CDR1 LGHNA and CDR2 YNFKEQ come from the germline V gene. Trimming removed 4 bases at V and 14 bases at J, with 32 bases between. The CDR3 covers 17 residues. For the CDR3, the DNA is TGTGCCAGCAGCCCAATGGCCGGAGGACAATTTGAAGAGGCCCTATACTTC. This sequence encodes CASSPMAGGQFEEALYF.

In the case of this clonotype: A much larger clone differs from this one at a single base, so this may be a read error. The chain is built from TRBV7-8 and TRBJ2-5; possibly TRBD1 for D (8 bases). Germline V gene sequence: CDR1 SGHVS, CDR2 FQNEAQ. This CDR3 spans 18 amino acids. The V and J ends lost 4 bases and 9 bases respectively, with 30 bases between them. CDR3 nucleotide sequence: TGTGCCAGCAGCTCCATCGCTACAGGGGGAGGGTCCAAGTTTTCCCAGTACTTC. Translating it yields CASSSIATGGGSKFSQYF.

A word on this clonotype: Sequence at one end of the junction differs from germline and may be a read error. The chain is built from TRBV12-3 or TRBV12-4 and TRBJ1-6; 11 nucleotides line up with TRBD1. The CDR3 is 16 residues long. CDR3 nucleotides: TGCGCCAACACCTCCGGGACAGGGGGATATAATTCACCCCACCACTTT. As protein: CANTSGTGGYNSPHHF.

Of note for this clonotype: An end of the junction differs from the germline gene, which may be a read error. The DNA of the CDR3 is TGTGCCACCAGTTATAGGGATGAGGTGCCCCTGCATTTT. Translated, it gives CATSYRDEVPLHF. The rearrangement uses TRBV6-5 and TRBJ1-5; D gene uncertain. The CDR3 spans 13 residues. CDR1 and CDR2 (germline): MNHEY, SVGAGI.

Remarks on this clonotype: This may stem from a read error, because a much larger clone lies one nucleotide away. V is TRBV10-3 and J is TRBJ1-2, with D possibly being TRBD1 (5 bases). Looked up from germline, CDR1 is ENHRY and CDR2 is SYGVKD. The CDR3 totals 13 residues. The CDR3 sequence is CAISSDMGYGYNF. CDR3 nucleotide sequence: TGTGCCATCAGTTCGGACATGGGCTATGGCTACAACTTC.

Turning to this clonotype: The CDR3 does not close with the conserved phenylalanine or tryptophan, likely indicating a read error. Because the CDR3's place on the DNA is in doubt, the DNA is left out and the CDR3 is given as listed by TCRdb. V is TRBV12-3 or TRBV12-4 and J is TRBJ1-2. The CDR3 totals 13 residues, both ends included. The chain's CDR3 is CARSPSENYGYTI.

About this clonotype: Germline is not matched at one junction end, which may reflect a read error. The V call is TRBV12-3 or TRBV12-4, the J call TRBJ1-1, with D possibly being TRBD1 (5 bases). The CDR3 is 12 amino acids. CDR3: CASSEMGVEALF. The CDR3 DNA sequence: TGTGCCAGCAGCGAGATGGGGGTTGAAGCTCTCTTT.

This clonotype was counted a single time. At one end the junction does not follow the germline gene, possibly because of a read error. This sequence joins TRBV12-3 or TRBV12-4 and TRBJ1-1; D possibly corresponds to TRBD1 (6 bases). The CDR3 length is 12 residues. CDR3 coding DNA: TGTGCCAGCAAGGGAGGGGACAATGAAGTTTTATTT. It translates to CASKGGDNEVLF.

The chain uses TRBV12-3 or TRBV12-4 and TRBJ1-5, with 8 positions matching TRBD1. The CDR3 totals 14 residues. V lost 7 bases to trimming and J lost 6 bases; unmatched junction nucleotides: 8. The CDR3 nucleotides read TGTGCCAGCAAAGGACAGGGTGGTGGTCAGCCCCAGCATTTT. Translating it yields CASKGQGGGQPQHF.

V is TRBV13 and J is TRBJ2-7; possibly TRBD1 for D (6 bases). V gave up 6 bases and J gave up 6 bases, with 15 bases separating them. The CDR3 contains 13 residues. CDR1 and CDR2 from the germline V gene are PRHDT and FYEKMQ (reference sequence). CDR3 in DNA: TGTGCCAGCAGATCAACCAAGGGGGTCGAGCAGTACTTC. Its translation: CASRSTKGVEQYF. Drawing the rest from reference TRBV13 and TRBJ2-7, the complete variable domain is AAGVIQSPRHLIKEKRETATLKCYPIPRHDTVYWYQQGPGQDPQFLISFYEKMQSDKGSIPDRFSAQQFSDYHSELNMSSLELGDSALYFCASRSTKGVEQYFGPGTRLTVT.

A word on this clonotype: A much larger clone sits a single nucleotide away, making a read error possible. The CDR3 DNA is TGCAGCGTGACTGGGACATGCAGTTCGCCCCTCCACTTT. It is translated as CSVTGTCSSPLHF. V usage is TRBV29-1 and J usage is TRBJ1-6; possible D gene TRBD1, 6 bases. In germline, CDR1 is SQVTM, CDR2 ANQGSEA. The CDR3 totals 13 residues. Trimming left V 6 bases short and J 13 bases short, with 19 bases between.

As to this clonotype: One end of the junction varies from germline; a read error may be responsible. In nucleotides, the CDR3 is TGTGACAGCAACAGAGGAGGTTACAATGAGTATTTCTTC. The encoded protein is CDSNRGGYNEYFF. The chain couples TRBV6-2 or TRBV6-3 to TRBJ2-1; possible D gene TRBD2, 5 bases. Germline CDR1 is MNHEY and CDR2 is SVGEGT. This CDR3 comprises 13 residues.

Written as DNA, the CDR3 is TGTGCCAGCATCTCCGGGACAGGGGGCTATAATTCACCCTTTCACTTT. Translated, it gives CASISGTGGYNSPFHF. The chain recombines TRBV12-3 or TRBV12-4 with TRBJ1-6; 12 bases line up with TRBD1. J was trimmed by 19 bases and V by 7 bases; bases with no gene match: 20. This CDR3 comprises 16 residues.

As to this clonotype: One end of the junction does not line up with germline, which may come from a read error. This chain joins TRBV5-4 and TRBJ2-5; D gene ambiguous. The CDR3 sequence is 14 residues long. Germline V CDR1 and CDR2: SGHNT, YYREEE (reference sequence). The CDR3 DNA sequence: TGTGACAGCAGCGCCGCAGGACCGCAAGAAACCCAGTACTTC. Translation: CDSSAAGPQETQYF.

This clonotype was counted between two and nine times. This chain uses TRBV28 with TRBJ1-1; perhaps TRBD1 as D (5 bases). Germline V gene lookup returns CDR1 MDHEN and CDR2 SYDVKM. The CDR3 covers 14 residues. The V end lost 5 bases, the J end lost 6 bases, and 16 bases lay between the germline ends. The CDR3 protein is CASSEQEARAEAFF. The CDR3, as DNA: TGTGCCAGCAGTGAACAGGAGGCGAGGGCTGAAGCTTTCTTT.

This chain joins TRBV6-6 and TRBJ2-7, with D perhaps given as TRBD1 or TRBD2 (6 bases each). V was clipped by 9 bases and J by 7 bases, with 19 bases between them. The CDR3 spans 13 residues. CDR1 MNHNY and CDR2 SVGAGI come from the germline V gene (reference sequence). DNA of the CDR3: TGTGCCAGTACTTACGCCAGGGGAGGTGAGCAGTACTTC. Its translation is CASTYARGGEQYF.

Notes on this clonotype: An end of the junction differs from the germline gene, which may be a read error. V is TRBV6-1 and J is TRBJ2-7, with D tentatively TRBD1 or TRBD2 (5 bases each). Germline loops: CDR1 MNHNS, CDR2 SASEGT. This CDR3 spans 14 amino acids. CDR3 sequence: CDSSEAQGAREQYF. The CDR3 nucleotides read TGTGACAGCAGTGAAGCCCAGGGAGCAAGGGAGCAGTACTTC.

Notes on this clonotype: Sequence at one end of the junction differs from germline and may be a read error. DNA of the CDR3: TGTAGCGTCTTCGTACAGGGAAGTAAAACTGAAGCTTTCTTT. It codes for CSVFVQGSKTEAFF. This rearrangement joins TRBV29-1 to TRBJ1-1; maybe TRBD1 (6 bases). The CDR3 length is 14 residues. Germline-derived CDR1 and CDR2 are SQVTM and ANQGSEA. Together with reference TRBV29-1 and TRBJ1-1, the CDR3 gives the full variable domain: SAVISQKPSRDICQRGTSLTIQCQVDSQVTMMFWYRQQPGQSLTLIATANQGSEATYESGFVIDKFPISRPNLTFSTLTVSNMSPEDSSIYLCSVFVQGSKTEAFFGQGTRLTVV.

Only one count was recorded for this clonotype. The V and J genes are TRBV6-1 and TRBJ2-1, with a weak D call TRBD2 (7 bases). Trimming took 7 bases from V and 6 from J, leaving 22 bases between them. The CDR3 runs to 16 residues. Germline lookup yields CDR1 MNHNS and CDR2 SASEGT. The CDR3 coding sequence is TGTGCCAGCACCGTAAGGGGGGGCACCGGGACCAATGAGCAGTTCTTC. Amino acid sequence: CASTVRGGTGTNEQFF.

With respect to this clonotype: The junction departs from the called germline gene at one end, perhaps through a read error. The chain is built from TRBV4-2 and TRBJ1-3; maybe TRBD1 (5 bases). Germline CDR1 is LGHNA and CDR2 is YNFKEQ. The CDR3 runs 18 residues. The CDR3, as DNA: TGTGCCAGCAGCCTGTCGGTTGGGGGGTCAAGCTCTGGAAAGACCATATATTTT. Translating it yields CASSLSVGGSSSGKTIYF.

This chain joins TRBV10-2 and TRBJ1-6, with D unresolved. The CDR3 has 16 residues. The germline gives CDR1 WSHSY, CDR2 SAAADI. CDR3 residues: CTGTSQLGVNNSPLHF. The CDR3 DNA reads TGCACCGGCACCTCACAATTGGGCGTTAATAATTCACCCCTCCACTTT.

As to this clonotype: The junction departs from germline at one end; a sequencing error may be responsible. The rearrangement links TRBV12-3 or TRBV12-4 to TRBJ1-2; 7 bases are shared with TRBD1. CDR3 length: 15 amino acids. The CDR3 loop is CASSLLTGSVYGYIF. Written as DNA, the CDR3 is TGTGCCAGCAGTTTATTGACAGGGTCTGTCTATGGCTACATCTTC.

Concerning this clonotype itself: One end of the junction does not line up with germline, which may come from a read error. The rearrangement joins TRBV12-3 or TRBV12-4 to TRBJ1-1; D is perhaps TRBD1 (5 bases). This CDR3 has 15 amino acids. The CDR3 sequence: CASNYSGTVNTQAFF. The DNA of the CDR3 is TGTGCCAGCAATTACTCCGGGACGGTGAACACTCAAGCTTTCTTT.

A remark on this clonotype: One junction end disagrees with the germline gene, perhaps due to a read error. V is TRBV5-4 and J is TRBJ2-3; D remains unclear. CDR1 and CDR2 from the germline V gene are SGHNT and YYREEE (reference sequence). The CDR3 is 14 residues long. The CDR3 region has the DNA TGTGCCAACAGCCCGGGTGGTGACACAGATACGCAGTATTTT. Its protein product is CANSPGGDTDTQYF. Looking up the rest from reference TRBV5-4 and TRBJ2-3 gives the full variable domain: ETGVTQSPTHLIKTRGQQVTLRCSSQSGHNTVSWYQQALGQGPQFIFQYYREEENGRGNFPPRFSGLQFPNYSSELNVNALELDDSALYLCANSPGGDTDTQYFGPGTRLTVL.